The entry below gives a single TCR beta chain sequence along with its context. This entry belongs to a study of blood T cell repertoires in COVID-19. Study in general: From the United States, Italy and Spain came samples of acute and convalescent COVID-19.

Authors' analysis steps: Scientists estimated how many nucleated cells there were by amplifying reference gene primers. The repertoire was sequenced with immunoSEQ multiplex PCR; TCRdb's copy has only in-frame clones and lacks some. Clone size and the V and J calls come from that table; the DNA yielded D and trimming. The sample shows 60,000 to 80,000 clones, 80% to 85% of them seen only once. Sequences were obtained from peripheral blood. The TCR sequence derives from a man aged 45-65 years with active COVID-19.

CDR3 in amino acids: CASSETRLGNTIYF. As DNA, the CDR3 is TGTGCCAGCTCCGAGACGCGGCTCGGAAACACCATATATTTT. This sequence joins TRBV18 and TRBJ1-3; D not certain. There are 14 residues in the CDR3. V shed 6 bases and J shed 4 bases, with 13 bases lying between them. Germline loops: CDR1 KGHSH, CDR2 LQKENI.